The 27 T cell receptor beta chains in this list originate from one sample, sequenced in a study of blood T cell repertoires in COVID-19. TCRdb's table, derived via immunoSEQ multiplex PCR, lists solely in-frame clones and lacks some. The sample includes some 200,000 clones, about nine tenths seen only once; the top ten take around 5.7%. The sequenced sample consisted of peripheral blood. The receptors derive from a man older than 75 with acute or convalescent COVID-19.

This CDR3 is CASSEGVDSGTQETQYF. CDR3 sequence (DNA): TGTGCCAGCAGTGAAGGCGTCGATAGCGGGACCCAAGAGACCCAGTACTTC. This rearrangement joins TRBV6-1 to TRBJ2-5, with 8 bases that match TRBD2. The ends lost 1 base at V and 1 base at J; junction bases unmatched: 8. The germline V gene encodes CDR1 MNHNS and CDR2 SASEGT. This CDR3 is 17 amino acids long.

The CDR3 bases are TGTGCCAGCAGCTTAAGGCTCCGGGACAGGGGATGGCGGGAAGATGGCTACACCTTC. Translation: CASSLRLRDRGWREDGYTF. V and J are TRBV7-3 and TRBJ1-2; 10 bases map to TRBD1. Germline V lookup: CDR1 SGHTA, CDR2 FQGTGA. J gave up 6 bases and V 1 base, and 17 bases lay outside the gene matches. This CDR3 is built from 19 residues.

This chain uses TRBV24-1 with TRBJ1-5; D might be TRBD1 (6 bases). Germline CDR1 reads KGHDR; CDR2 reads SFDVKD. The CDR3 runs 16 residues. Trimming took off 5 bases at V and 0 bases at J, with 13 bases between the two ends. The CDR3 DNA follows: TGTGCCACCAGTGTGGGGAGGGGGGATAGCAATCAGCCCCAGCATTTT. The encoded protein is CATSVGRGDSNQPQHF.

The V call is TRBV7-2, the J call TRBJ1-2; 8 bases align to TRBD1. Germline V CDR1 and CDR2: SGHTA, FQGNSA. Trimming at V came to 5 bases and at J to 4 bases, leaving 15 bases not matched to a gene. The CDR3 is 17 amino acids. The CDR3 reads CASSLYRGAGGGYGYTF. Written as DNA, the CDR3 is TGTGCCAGCAGCCTTTACCGCGGGGCAGGGGGCGGCTATGGCTACACCTTC.

This chain connects TRBV6-5 to TRBJ2-5; 7 bases align to TRBD2. J lost 3 bases, V lost 2 bases, and 6 bases had no gene match. CDR3 length: 15 residues. Germline V lookup: CDR1 MNHEY, CDR2 SVGAGI. CDR3 coding DNA: TGTGCCAGCAGTTACGCCGGGCTAGCGGAAGAGACCCAGTACTTC. This translates into CASSYAGLAEETQYF.

The rearrangement links TRBV19 to TRBJ1-1, with TRBD1 identical over 10 bases. With 6 bases clipped from V and 1 base from J, the junction kept 8 bases outside the gene matches. Per germline, CDR1 LNHDA and CDR2 SQIVND (reference sequence). The CDR3 contains 16 residues. The CDR3 DNA reads TGTGCCAGTAGGACAGGGGGCGCAACTCCGAACACTGAAGCTTTCTTT. Its protein is CASRTGGATPNTEAFF.

Here the CDR3 reads CASSLVGGAGEGYTF. The CDR3 nucleotides read TGTGCCAGCAGCTTAGTTGGGGGGGCAGGAGAGGGCTACACCTTC. V usage is TRBV7-2 and J usage is TRBJ1-2; D might be TRBD1 (6 bases). The germline V gene has CDR1 SGHTA and CDR2 FQGNSA. Trimming cost V 1 base and J 8 bases, with 17 bases left between them. The CDR3 runs to 15 residues.

This clone occurred once. J is TRBJ1-5 and V is TRBV28; unclear D gene. Germline lookup yields CDR1 MDHEN and CDR2 SYDVKM. Trimming pared 2 bases from V and 1 base from J, leaving 9 bases between. The CDR3 is 15 amino acids. The CDR3 nucleotides are TGTGCCAGCAGTTTAGCTGCGGGGAGCAATCAGCCCCAGCATTTT. It encodes CASSLAAGSNQPQHF.

The chain uses TRBV6-1 and TRBJ1-3; 8 bases fit TRBD1. V shed 1 base and J 1 base; nucleotides not matched to a gene: 0. This CDR3 contains 15 residues. Germline values: CDR1 MNHNS, CDR2 SASEGT. The CDR3 bases are TGTGCCAGCAGTGAAGGACAGGGGTCTGGAAACACCATATATTTT. Translated, it gives CASSEGQGSGNTIYF.

The V and J genes are TRBV5-1 and TRBJ2-1, with 9 bases matching TRBD1. Germline V gene data show CDR1 as SGHRS and CDR2 as YFSETQ. CDR3 size: 14 residues. The junction had 1 base not matched to a gene; V was cut back by 0 bases and J by 6 bases. The DNA for the CDR3 is TGCGCCAGCAGCTTGGGGGACAGGGTCAATGAGCAGTTCTTC. This gives the protein CASSLGDRVNEQFF. Using reference TRBV5-1 and TRBJ2-1 for the parts outside the CDR3, the full variable domain is KAGVTQTPRYLIKTRGQQVTLSCSPISGHRSVSWYQQTPGQGLQFLFEYFSETQRNKGNFPGRFSGRQFSNSRSEMNVSTLELGDSALYLCASSLGDRVNEQFFGPGTRLTVL.

The chain employs TRBV19 and TRBJ2-7; 7 bases match TRBD2. The CDR3 contains 15 residues. Germline lookup yields CDR1 LNHDA and CDR2 SQIVND (reference sequence). The trim removed 6 bases at V and 7 bases at J, leaving 15 bases unmatched. The CDR3 reads CASSSTFGGREEQYV. The CDR3 DNA is TGTGCCAGTAGCAGTACCTTCGGCGGGAGAGAGGAGCAGTACGTC.

This chain joins TRBV5-8 and TRBJ2-7; 9 positions agree with TRBD2. V lost 1 base, J lost 2 bases, and 4 bases stayed unmatched. The germline CDR1 and CDR2 sequences are SGHTS and YDEGEE. The CDR3 extends over 15 amino acids. The CDR3 sequence: CASSLIAGGPYEQYV. CDR3 DNA sequence: TGTGCCAGCAGCTTGATCGCGGGAGGGCCCTACGAGCAGTACGTC.

The chain joins TRBV18 to TRBJ2-7; 9 nucleotides match TRBD1. V lost 0 bases, J lost 5 bases, and 5 bases stayed unmatched. There are 15 residues in the CDR3. Germline V lookup: CDR1 KGHSH, CDR2 LQKENI. The CDR3 protein is CASSPPTGGLNEQYF. CDR3 DNA sequence: TGTGCCAGCTCACCACCTACAGGGGGCTTGAACGAGCAGTACTTC.

The chain combines TRBV2 with TRBJ2-2, with D possibly being TRBD2 (6 bases). Germline CDR1 and CDR2: SNHLY and FYNNEI. This CDR3 is built from 16 residues. The V end lost 8 bases, the J end lost 8 bases, and 24 bases lay between the germline ends. The CDR3 protein is CASGRRSGRGGGELFF. In nucleotides, the CDR3 is TGTGCCAGCGGTCGAAGAAGCGGGCGGGGAGGTGGGGAGCTGTTTTTT.

The chain is built from TRBV27 and TRBJ2-6; a possible D gene is TRBD2 (5 bases). Trimming cost V 6 bases and J 5 bases, with 11 bases left between them. This CDR3 is 14 amino acids long. The germline gives CDR1 MNHEY, CDR2 SMNVEV (reference sequence). The chain's CDR3 is CASRVRGRANVLTF. The DNA for the CDR3 is TGTGCCAGCAGAGTACGGGGTAGGGCCAACGTCCTGACTTTC.

The gene calls are TRBV10-2 and TRBJ2-3; 9 nucleotides align to TRBD1. The CDR3 spans 15 residues. Germline-derived CDR1 and CDR2 are WSHSY and SAAADI. The junction had 5 bases not matched to a gene; V was cut back by 6 bases and J by 1 base. CDR3 protein: CASSHRGLGTDTQYF. Here the CDR3 DNA reads TGCGCCAGCAGCCACAGGGGGCTGGGCACAGATACGCAGTATTTT.

This clone has just a few counts. CDR3 loop: CASSSEAAETGELFF. The CDR3 DNA reads as TGTGCCAGCAGCTCCGAGGCAGCGGAGACCGGGGAGCTGTTTTTT. The chain carries TRBV5-5 and TRBJ2-2; weak D call: TRBD2 (5 bases). The CDR3 spans 15 residues. Germline CDR1 SGHKS, CDR2 YYEKEE (reference sequence). Trimming pared 3 bases from V and 5 bases from J, leaving 14 bases between.

V is TRBV6-1 and J is TRBJ2-7; 9 bases align to TRBD1. J was trimmed by 3 bases and V by 1 base; bases with no gene match: 1. The CDR3 totals 14 residues. Germline-derived CDR1 and CDR2 are MNHNS and SASEGT. CDR3: CASSEGGQGYEQYF. CDR3 nucleotide sequence: TGTGCCAGCAGTGAAGGGGGACAGGGCTACGAGCAGTACTTC.

The chain employs TRBV7-2 and TRBJ1-3, with unresolved D. V was cut by 1 base and J by 4 bases, with 8 bases left in between. This CDR3 has 14 amino acids. The germline V gene has CDR1 SGHTA and CDR2 FQGNSA. As DNA, the CDR3 is TGTGCCAGCAGCTTAGTCCCAGGAGGAAACACCATATATTTT. Amino acids: CASSLVPGGNTIYF.

J is TRBJ1-5 and V is TRBV28; tentatively, D is TRBD1 (6 bases). The V and J ends lost 7 bases and 0 bases respectively, with 13 bases between them. This CDR3 region has 15 residues. Germline CDR1 and CDR2: MDHEN and SYDVKM. The CDR3 sequence is CASTMDSLSNQPQHF. Here the CDR3 DNA reads TGTGCCAGCACCATGGACAGTCTTAGCAATCAGCCCCAGCATTTT.

J is TRBJ1-3 and V is TRBV6-5, with 7 bases aligning to TRBD1. The CDR3 consists of 15 residues. The ends lost 6 bases at V and 0 bases at J; junction bases unmatched: 5. Germline V gene lookup returns CDR1 MNHEY and CDR2 SVGAGI. The CDR3 DNA sequence: TGTGCCAGCAGCCCAGACAGGGACTCTGGAAACACCATATATTTT. Residues: CASSPDRDSGNTIYF.

The chain has TRBV27 and TRBJ2-7, with D maybe TRBD1 (6 bases). Looked up from germline, CDR1 is MNHEY and CDR2 is SMNVEV (reference sequence). This CDR3 is built from 16 residues. V lost 3 bases to trimming and J lost 1 base, with 16 bases between them. The CDR3 coding sequence is TGTGCCAGCAGTTTGAAATGGGACACCGGGTCCTACGAGCAGTACTTC. Encoded protein: CASSLKWDTGSYEQYF.

This chain connects TRBV27 to TRBJ2-7, with D possibly being TRBD1 (6 bases). V gave up 0 bases and J gave up 3 bases, with 15 bases separating them. Per the germline V gene, CDR1 is MNHEY and CDR2 is SMNVEV (reference sequence). The CDR3 extends over 16 amino acids. The CDR3 protein is CASSLSRRGFIYEQYF. CDR3 coding DNA: TGTGCCAGCAGTTTATCCCGCAGGGGCTTTATCTACGAGCAGTACTTC.

This clone was found once. The sample carries other DNA sequences with the same CDR3. The chain is built from TRBV18 and TRBJ2-1; TRBD2 agrees at 11 bases. V lost 2 bases, J lost 4 bases, and 1 base stayed unmatched. The CDR3 loop spans 15 amino acids. CDR1 KGHSH and CDR2 LQKENI come from the germline V gene. The CDR3 loop is CASSPGLAGYNEQFF. The DNA for the CDR3 is TGTGCCAGCTCACCAGGACTAGCGGGTTACAATGAGCAGTTCTTC.

CDR3 sequence: CASSPSGGRNNSPLHF. The CDR3 nucleotides read TGTGCCAGCAGCCCTAGCGGGGGGCGCAACAATTCACCCCTCCACTTT. The gene calls are TRBV7-8 and TRBJ1-6, with D tentatively TRBD1 (6 bases). In germline, CDR1 is SGHVS, CDR2 FQNEAQ. The CDR3 length is 16 residues. The germline V and J ends were trimmed by 5 bases and 7 bases, with 18 bases remaining between them.

The V gene is TRBV5-4, the J gene TRBJ2-7; D ambiguous. Trimming took 1 base from V and 6 from J, leaving 8 bases between them. Germline loops: CDR1 SGHNT, CDR2 YYREEE (reference sequence). The CDR3 is 12 amino acids. CDR3: CASSLSFGEQYF. In DNA form, the CDR3 reads TGTGCCAGCAGCTTGAGCTTCGGCGAGCAGTACTTC.

This clone came up a few times. The chain joins TRBV25-1 to TRBJ2-1; 8 positions agree with TRBD2. This CDR3 has 13 amino acids. CDR1 and CDR2 from the germline V gene are MGHDK and SYGVNS. The ends lost 3 bases at V and 12 bases at J; junction bases unmatched: 7. CDR3 protein: CASSEREVRGQFF. Written as DNA, the CDR3 is TGTGCCAGCAGTGAGCGGGAGGTCAGGGGGCAGTTCTTC. The full variable domain, with the rest looked up from reference TRBV25-1 and TRBJ2-1, is EADIYQTPRYLVIGTGKKITLECSQTMGHDKMYWYQQDPGMELHLIHYSYGVNSTEKGDLSSESTVSRIRTEHFPLTLESARPSHTSQYLCASSEREVRGQFFGPGTRLTVL.